Below are 22 T cell receptor beta chains sequenced from a single sample in a study of blood T cells in healthy people across ages. A second PCR of roughly 7 to 11 cycles used a sample-barcoded 5' primer and a J-beta primer mix. Via MiXCR, TCRdb re-called the 5' RACE reads, giving one row per CDR3 protein. The data show some 1.1 million distinct CDR3 sequences, with about two fifths seen just once and around 13% held by the top ten. Sequencing input: blood. These receptors originate from a young man in good health.

This clonotype has just a few counts. The chain has TRBV16 and TRBJ2-5; possibly TRBD1 for D (6 bases). The CDR3 totals 13 residues. Trimming stripped 0 bases from V and 11 bases from J, with 13 bases between. Germline loops: CDR1 KGHSY, CDR2 FQNENV. In DNA form, the CDR3 reads TGTGCCAGCAGCCAATCAAGCGGTGGGACACAGTACTTC. This codes for CASSQSSGGTQYF.

This clonotype was seen ten or more times. The chain links TRBV7-9 to TRBJ2-7; unclear D gene. V was shortened by 5 bases and J by 4 bases, with 6 bases between the two germline ends. The CDR3 totals 11 residues. The germline V gene encodes CDR1 SEHNR and CDR2 FQNEAQ (reference sequence). CDR3 DNA: TGTGCCAGCAGCGTATCATACGAGCAGTACTTC. Amino acids: CASSVSYEQYF.

The J gene is TRBJ2-1, the V gene TRBV6-2 or TRBV6-3, with D perhaps matching TRBD2 (5 bases). The CDR3 sequence is 16 residues long. V lost 6 bases and J 6 bases, leaving 21 bases between the germline ends. CDR1 MNHEY and CDR2 SVGEGT come from the germline V gene. CDR3 sequence (DNA): TGTGCCAGCAGCCCTAATGGACTGACATACTTCAATGAGCAGTTCTTC. It specifies CASSPNGLTYFNEQFF.

Only a few counts were recorded for this clonotype. The chain carries TRBV18 and TRBJ1-1; no firm D call. V was cut by 3 bases and J by 1 base, with 6 bases left in between. CDR1 KGHSH and CDR2 LQKENI come from the germline V gene. The CDR3 consists of 13 residues. CDR3 DNA: TGTGCCAGCTCACCTTCCACGAACACTGAAGCTTTCTTT. Amino acid sequence: CASSPSTNTEAFF.

J is TRBJ2-5 and V is TRBV2; the D is unclear. The V gene's germline CDR1 is SNHLY and CDR2 FYNNEI. The CDR3 is 14 residues long. Trimming removed 2 bases from V and 13 bases from J, with 20 bases in between. The CDR3 nucleotides are TGTGCCAGCAGTGAACGCCAGGCTCCAAACATTCTGTACTTC. Its translation: CASSERQAPNILYF.

In its sample, this clonotype was seen many times. The chain has TRBV14 and TRBJ1-4; no clear D. V gave up 1 base and J gave up 8 bases, with 14 bases separating them. The CDR3 is 15 residues long. In germline, CDR1 is SGHDN, CDR2 FVKESK. For the CDR3, the DNA is TGTGCCAGCAGCCAAGTTCAGGAAAGGTCGGAAAAACTGTTTTTT. It codes for CASSQVQERSEKLFF.

The chain joins TRBV4-3 to TRBJ2-1; no reliable D call. The V end was cut by 1 base, the J end by 1 base, with 8 bases between. The CDR3 length is 15 residues. Germline V gene data show CDR1 as LGHNA and CDR2 as YSLEER. The CDR3 loop reads CASSQAWASYNEQFF. CDR3 coding DNA: TGCGCCAGCAGCCAAGCGTGGGCGTCCTACAATGAGCAGTTCTTC.

The chain couples TRBV30 to TRBJ1-2; D possibly corresponds to TRBD1 (6 bases). The CDR3 contains 15 residues. Germline assignment: CDR1 GTSNPN and CDR2 SVGIG (reference sequence). V lost 0 bases and J lost 1, with 12 bases in between. The CDR3 DNA follows: TGTGCCTGGAGTGTAGGGGGTACACTTAACTATGGCTACACCTTC. As protein: CAWSVGGTLNYGYTF.

This chain links TRBV20-1 with TRBJ2-7; the D gene is possibly TRBD1 (6 bases). The V gene's germline CDR1 is DFQATT and CDR2 SNEGSKA (reference sequence). V was shortened by 3 bases and J by 3 bases, with 12 bases between the two germline ends. The CDR3 totals 13 residues. The CDR3 region is CSASFRGFYEQYF. The CDR3 DNA follows: TGCAGTGCTAGTTTCAGGGGTTTCTACGAGCAGTACTTC.

As concerns this clonotype: An end of the junction differs from the germline gene, which may be a read error. The chain couples TRBV5-1 to TRBJ1-1; D may be TRBD1 (5 bases). In germline, CDR1 is SGHRS, CDR2 YFSETQ. The CDR3 consists of 15 residues. CDR3 sequence (DNA): TGCGCCGGCAGCTTGGACCCAGGAGGGGCAACTGAAGCTTTCTTT. The encoded protein is CAGSLDPGGATEAFF.

This clonotype was observed a few times. The DNA of the CDR3 is TGCAGTGCTTACCCCTCTAACGCGGGCAATGAGCAGTTCTTC. Encoded protein: CSAYPSNAGNEQFF. The chain uses TRBV20-1 and TRBJ2-1; D might be TRBD2 (5 bases). V lost 5 bases and J lost 6, with 17 bases in between. CDR1 is DFQATT and CDR2 is SNEGSKA in the germline V gene (reference sequence). The CDR3 covers 14 residues.

The rearrangement links TRBV29-1 to TRBJ1-1, with a weak D call TRBD1 (6 bases). Trimming shortened V by 4 bases and J by 5 bases, and 14 bases separated the two germline ends. The CDR3 loop spans 13 amino acids. CDR1 SQVTM and CDR2 ANQGSEA come from the germline V gene. The CDR3 DNA reads TGCAGCGTTGGGGGCAGGGGACGGACTGAAGCTTTCTTT. Its translation is CSVGGRGRTEAFF.

This chain joins TRBV12-3 or TRBV12-4 and TRBJ2-7; TRBD1 agrees at 7 bases. The junction had 19 bases not matched to a gene; V was cut back by 3 bases and J by 2 bases. The CDR3 is 19 residues long. CDR3 bases: TGTGCCAGCAGTTTCTACACAGGGGTTTCTGAACTTACCCCCTACGAGCAGTACTTC. Residues: CASSFYTGVSELTPYEQYF.

This clonotype was counted between two and nine times. The chain recombines TRBV6-1 with TRBJ2-7; tentatively, D is TRBD1 (5 bases). Trimming left V 2 bases short and J 3 bases short, with 11 bases between. The CDR3 runs to 14 residues. Looked up from germline, CDR1 is MNHNS and CDR2 is SASEGT. The CDR3 loop is CASSERPGLYEQYF. CDR3 nucleotide sequence: TGTGCCAGCAGTGAACGCCCAGGGCTCTACGAGCAGTACTTC.

This clonotype was counted a few times. The chain carries TRBV10-3 and TRBJ1-1; TRBD1 is a possible D gene (6 bases). Trimming shortened V by 10 bases and J by 1 base, and 22 bases separated the two germline ends. Germline loops: CDR1 ENHRY, CDR2 SYGVKD. The CDR3 has 16 residues. DNA for the CDR3: TGTGCCACCACGCGGGGGGGCGCGTATGAGAACACTGAAGCTTTCTTT. The encoded protein is CATTRGGAYENTEAFF.

The genes are TRBV4-3 and TRBJ1-2; TRBD1 matches at 8 bases. This CDR3 comprises 17 residues. V lost 1 base and J lost 0; bases outside the gene matches: 7. Germline assignment: CDR1 LGHNA and CDR2 YSLEER. For the CDR3, the DNA is TGCGCCAGCAGCCAAGCACTCCGACAGGGGACTAACTATGGCTACACCTTC. Residues: CASSQALRQGTNYGYTF.

Turning to this clonotype: The junction and the germline gene differ at one end; a read error may be behind it. DNA of the CDR3: TGTGTCAGCAGCTTAGGGGGCCCCACTAATGAAAAACTGTTTTTT. Its protein product is CVSSLGGPTNEKLFF. The J gene is TRBJ1-4, the V gene TRBV7-2; TRBD1 matches 7 bases. This CDR3 contains 15 residues. CDR1 is SGHTA, CDR2 FQGNSA, per germline.

This sequence joins TRBV4-3 and TRBJ1-4; D gene uncertain. V gave up 0 bases and J gave up 1 base, with 6 bases separating them. Per germline, CDR1 LGHNA and CDR2 YSLEER. The length of the CDR3 is 15 residues. CDR3 DNA sequence: TGCGCCAGCAGCCAAGACGGGAAAACTAATGAAAAACTGTTTTTT. Its protein is CASSQDGKTNEKLFF.

The gene calls are TRBV6-5 and TRBJ2-5, with TRBD2 matching over 11 bases. CDR1 and CDR2 (germline): MNHEY, SVGAGI. The CDR3 sequence is 15 residues long. The V gene end was trimmed by 2 bases and the J gene end by 4 bases; junction bases not matched to a gene: 3. CDR3 nucleotide sequence: TGTGCCAGCAGTTACGCTAGCGGGGGGTTAGAGACCCAGTACTTC. Its protein is CASSYASGGLETQYF.

This chain connects TRBV7-9 to TRBJ2-1, with TRBD1 matching over 9 bases. The CDR3 has 16 residues. Per germline, CDR1 SEHNR and CDR2 FQNEAQ (reference sequence). Trimming at V came to 3 bases and at J to 7 bases, leaving 10 bases not matched to a gene. The CDR3 region is CASSFPGQGNGNEQFF. CDR3 DNA sequence: TGTGCCAGCAGCTTCCCAGGACAGGGGAATGGAAATGAGCAGTTCTTC.

The chain couples TRBV12-3 or TRBV12-4 to TRBJ2-3; weak D call: TRBD2 (6 bases). CDR3 length equals 15 residues. V lost 6 bases and J lost 5, with 18 bases in between. DNA for the CDR3: TGTGCCAGCAGCCTCCTAGCGAATGTGGGAGATACGCAGTATTTT. Its translation is CASSLLANVGDTQYF.

The chain uses TRBV12-3 or TRBV12-4 and TRBJ2-4; D is unclear. V lost 6 bases and J lost 0, with 15 bases in between. The CDR3 length is 16 residues. CDR3 loop: CASSPRTELAKNIQYF. CDR3 coding DNA: TGTGCCAGCAGCCCCCGGACGGAATTAGCCAAAAACATTCAGTACTTC.